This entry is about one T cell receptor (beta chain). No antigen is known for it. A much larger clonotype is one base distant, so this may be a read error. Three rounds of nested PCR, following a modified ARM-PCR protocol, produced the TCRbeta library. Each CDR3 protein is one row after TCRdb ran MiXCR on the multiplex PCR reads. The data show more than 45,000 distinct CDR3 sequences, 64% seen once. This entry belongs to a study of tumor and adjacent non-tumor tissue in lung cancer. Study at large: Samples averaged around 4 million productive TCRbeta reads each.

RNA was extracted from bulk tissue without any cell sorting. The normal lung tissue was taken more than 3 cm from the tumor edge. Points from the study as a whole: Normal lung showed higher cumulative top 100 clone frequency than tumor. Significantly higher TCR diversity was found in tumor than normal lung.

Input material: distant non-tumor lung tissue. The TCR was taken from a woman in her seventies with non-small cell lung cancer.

The CDR3 loop reads CASSLGSGANTWELFF. CDR3 nucleotides: TGCGCCAGCAGCTTGGGGAGCGGAGCGAACACCTGGGAGCTGTTTTTT. The chain has TRBV5-1 and TRBJ2-2; TRBD2 might be the D (5 bases). The CDR3 length is 16 residues. Germline CDR1 reads SGHRS; CDR2 reads YFSETQ.